One sample yielded the 27 T cell receptor beta chains listed below, sequenced in a study of OX40 agonist ivuxolimab in advanced cancers. The protocol was immunoSEQ multiplex PCR, while the TCRdb copy is restricted to in-frame clones and leaves out a portion. Of about 22,000 clones detected, around 88% appear once; the ten largest clones hold 20% to 25%. This material consisted of CD4+ or CD8+ T cells sorted from blood, taken in a trial of the OX40 agonist ivuxolimab. Source of these receptors: an adult with an advanced solid tumor such as melanoma, head and neck, liver or kidney cancer.

This clone was picked up one time. An end of the junction does not agree with germline; a read error may underlie this. V gene TRBV7-7 combines with J gene TRBJ2-7; TRBD1 or TRBD2 may be the D gene (6 bases each). CDR1 and CDR2 (germline): SSHAT, FNYEAQ (reference sequence). This CDR3 contains 15 residues. The CDR3: CASSLGEGGSYEQYF. Written as DNA, the CDR3 is TGTGCTAGCAGCTTAGGAGAGGGGGGATCCTACGAGCAGTACTTC.

The chain uses TRBV13 and TRBJ2-2; D unresolved. Germline assignment: CDR1 PRHDT and CDR2 FYEKMQ (reference sequence). V was shortened by 1 base and J by 7 bases, with 13 bases between the two germline ends. The CDR3 has 15 amino acids. The CDR3 DNA reads TGTGCCAGCAGCTTAGCTGGGGTGTCGGTCGGGGAGCTGTTTTTT. It specifies CASSLAGVSVGELFF. Variable domain in full (rest from reference TRBV13 and TRBJ2-2): AAGVIQSPRHLIKEKRETATLKCYPIPRHDTVYWYQQGPGQDPQFLISFYEKMQSDKGSIPDRFSAQQFSDYHSELNMSSLELGDSALYFCASSLAGVSVGELFFGEGSRLTVL.

The CDR3 DNA reads as TGTGCCAGCAGGGCCCCCAAGGGACCTAGCTATGGCTACACCTTC. Protein product: CASRAPKGPSYGYTF. V gene TRBV6-5 combines with J gene TRBJ1-2; perhaps TRBD1 as D (5 bases). The CDR3 extends over 15 amino acids. Between the trimmed V and J ends, which lost 6 bases and 4 bases, there was a span of 18 bases. Germline CDR1 and CDR2: MNHEY and SVGAGI.

The V gene is TRBV2, the J gene TRBJ1-4, with 8 bases lining up with TRBD1. Germline lookup yields CDR1 SNHLY and CDR2 FYNNEI. CDR3 length: 18 residues. With 6 bases clipped from V and 3 bases from J, the junction kept 15 bases outside the gene matches. The CDR3 loop reads CASSAGTGRIWSNEKLFF. The CDR3 coding sequence is TGTGCCAGCAGCGCCGGGACAGGAAGGATATGGTCTAATGAAAAACTGTTTTTT. Full variable domain (missing parts from reference TRBV2 and TRBJ1-4): EPEVTQTPSHQVTQMGQEVILRCVPISNHLYFYWYRQILGQKVEFLVSFYNNEISEKSEIFDDQFSVERPDGSNFTLKIRSTKLEDSAMYFCASSAGTGRIWSNEKLFFGSGTQLSVL.

The V call is TRBV7-8, the J call TRBJ1-5, with a weak D call TRBD1 (5 bases). From germline, CDR1 is SGHVS and CDR2 FQNEAQ. The CDR3 loop spans 14 amino acids. V was shortened by 5 bases and J by 2 bases, with 10 bases between the two germline ends. Here the CDR3 reads CASSRDGRNQPQHF. The CDR3 bases are TGTGCCAGCAGCCGGGACGGACGCAATCAGCCCCAGCATTTT.

This chain uses TRBV4-2 with TRBJ2-3, with D unresolved. Trimming cost V 1 base and J 0 bases, with 17 bases left between them. CDR3 length: 18 residues. CDR1 and CDR2 from the germline V gene are LGHNA and YNFKEQ. The CDR3 DNA follows: TGTGCCAGCAGCCAAGCTAAATCAAAATTGGGTAGCACAGATACGCAGTATTTT. Its translation: CASSQAKSKLGSTDTQYF.

This clone appeared once. The chain combines TRBV5-4 with TRBJ2-7, with a weak D call TRBD2 (6 bases). With 4 bases removed from V and 5 bases from J, the gap between germline ends came to 16 bases. CDR3 length equals 14 residues. Germline V lookup: CDR1 SGHNT, CDR2 YYREEE (reference sequence). CDR3 in amino acids: CASSPGTRPDEQYF. CDR3 nucleotides: TGTGCCAGCAGCCCCGGGACTCGGCCAGACGAGCAGTACTTC.

This clone has a handful of counts. The CDR3 DNA follows: TGTGCCAGTAGTATATCCCTAGCGGCCTACGAGCAGTACTTC. Residues: CASSISLAAYEQYF. V is TRBV19 and J is TRBJ2-7; 7 bases match TRBD2. Germline V lookup: CDR1 LNHDA, CDR2 SQIVND (reference sequence). The length of the CDR3 is 14 residues. V lost 2 bases and J lost 2; bases outside the gene matches: 3.

As to this clone: In the same sample, other DNA sequences code for this CDR3. DNA for the CDR3: TGCAGCGTGGCGGGGGCCCCCTCGACGGGGCGGAGAGCCTCCTACAATGAGCAGTTCTTC. It yields the protein CSVAGAPSTGRRASYNEQFF. The J gene is TRBJ2-1, the V gene TRBV29-1; D might be TRBD2 (7 bases). Trimming stripped 6 bases from V and 0 bases from J, with 30 bases between. Germline V lookup: CDR1 SQVTM, CDR2 ANQGSEA. The CDR3 loop spans 20 amino acids.

The rearrangement joins TRBV6-6 to TRBJ2-7, with D maybe TRBD2 (5 bases). The CDR3 sequence is 13 residues long. V was shortened by 4 bases and J by 6 bases, with 13 bases between the two germline ends. Germline CDR1 is MNHNY and CDR2 is SVGAGI (reference sequence). The chain's CDR3 is CASSWASSGEQYF. The DNA of the CDR3 is TGTGCCAGCAGTTGGGCTAGCTCAGGCGAGCAGTACTTC.

This chain connects TRBV6-1 to TRBJ1-4, with a weak D call TRBD1 (6 bases). Germline V gene data show CDR1 as MNHNS and CDR2 as SASEGT. Trimming took off 6 bases at V and 8 bases at J, with 16 bases between the two ends. The CDR3 length is 14 residues. In DNA, the CDR3 is TGTGCCAGCAGGGAACAGGGATCTCAGGAAAAACTGTTTTTT. As protein: CASREQGSQEKLFF.

This clone is labeled medium-sized. The chain employs TRBV6-4 and TRBJ1-2; TRBD1 aligns across 8 bases. V shed 5 bases, J shed 4 bases, and the junction held 9 bases outside the gene matches. Germline CDR1 is MRHNA and CDR2 is SNTAGT. This CDR3 has 15 amino acids. The CDR3 sequence: CASSSDRGGSYGYTF. In DNA form, the CDR3 reads TGTGCCAGCAGTTCTGACAGGGGAGGCAGCTATGGCTACACCTTC.

V and J are TRBV27 and TRBJ1-1, with 7 bases identical to TRBD1. The CDR3 has 13 residues. With 5 bases clipped from V and 4 bases from J, the junction kept 4 bases outside the gene matches. CDR1 and CDR2 (germline): MNHEY, SMNVEV (reference sequence). CDR3 sequence reads: CASSPPGGTEAFF. The CDR3 region has the DNA TGTGCCAGCAGTCCTCCAGGGGGCACTGAAGCTTTCTTT.

This clone showed up just once. The rearrangement links TRBV6-6 to TRBJ2-2; D remains ambiguous. Germline V gene sequence: CDR1 MNHNY, CDR2 SVGAGI (reference sequence). The V end lost 2 bases, the J end lost 1 base, and 5 bases lay between the germline ends. The CDR3 extends over 14 amino acids. The CDR3 loop is CASSYAENTGELFF. The DNA of the CDR3 is TGTGCCAGCAGTTACGCGGAGAACACCGGGGAGCTGTTTTTT.

CDR3 bases: TGCGCCAGCATTAGCGGGAGTTCCTACAATGAGCAGTTCTTC. Its translation is CASISGSSYNEQFF. The genes are TRBV5-1 and TRBJ2-1; TRBD2 aligns across 9 bases. CDR3 length equals 14 residues. Germline loops: CDR1 SGHRS, CDR2 YFSETQ. V was clipped by 6 bases and J by 1 base; unmatched bases: 2.

This chain links TRBV4-3 with TRBJ1-5; D might be TRBD1 (5 bases). Trimming shortened V by 1 base and J by 3 bases, and 16 bases separated the two germline ends. CDR1 and CDR2 from the germline V gene are LGHNA and YSLEER. The CDR3 sequence is 17 residues long. The CDR3 protein is CASSQVLGTEINQPQHF. Here the CDR3 DNA reads TGCGCCAGCAGCCAAGTCCTCGGGACCGAGATCAATCAGCCCCAGCATTTT.

The V and J genes are TRBV28 and TRBJ2-7; D is uncertain. The CDR3 loop spans 14 amino acids. V lost 5 bases and J lost 0, with 11 bases in between. Germline loops: CDR1 MDHEN, CDR2 SYDVKM. The CDR3 loop reads CASSGTGHSYEQYF. The CDR3, as DNA: TGTGCCAGCAGTGGAACCGGGCACTCCTACGAGCAGTACTTC.

The chain employs TRBV30 and TRBJ2-1, with 10 bases lining up with TRBD2. Germline V lookup: CDR1 GTSNPN, CDR2 SVGIG (reference sequence). The CDR3 consists of 16 residues. V lost 0 bases to trimming and J lost 4 bases; unmatched junction nucleotides: 6. In DNA, the CDR3 is TGTGCCTGGAGTGTAGATACTAGCGGGATTTACAATGAGCAGTTCTTC. This codes for CAWSVDTSGIYNEQFF.

The chain links TRBV9 to TRBJ2-1; TRBD1 might be the D (6 bases). The V end was cut by 0 bases, the J end by 3 bases, with 10 bases between. Germline V CDR1 and CDR2: SGDLS, YYNGEE. This CDR3 is 15 amino acids long. The CDR3 DNA reads TGTGCCAGCAGCGTAGGACAGGTATACTACAATGAGCAGTTCTTC. Translated: CASSVGQVYYNEQFF. The full variable domain, its missing parts supplied by reference TRBV9 and TRBJ2-1, is DSGVTQTPKHLITATGQRVTLRCSPRSGDLSVYWYQQSLDQGLQFLIQYYNGEERAKGNILERFSAQQFPDLHSELNLSSLELGDSALYFCASSVGQVYYNEQFFGPGTRLTVL.

Here the CDR3 reads CATGALGGSEQYF. CDR3 DNA: TGTGCCACGGGCGCGCTAGGAGGGTCCGAGCAGTACTTC. The chain joins TRBV25-1 to TRBJ2-7; possible D gene TRBD2, 6 bases. The germline V gene encodes CDR1 MGHDK and CDR2 SYGVNS. V shed 10 bases and J shed 6 bases, with 19 bases lying between them. The CDR3 spans 13 residues.

This chain connects TRBV27 to TRBJ2-3; 12 bases map to TRBD2. Looked up from germline, CDR1 is MNHEY and CDR2 is SMNVEV (reference sequence). The length of the CDR3 is 15 residues. Trimming at V came to 6 bases and at J to 6 bases, leaving 7 bases not matched to a gene. The CDR3 loop reads CASSRGTSGRDTQYF. DNA for the CDR3: TGTGCCAGCAGCCGTGGAACTAGCGGGAGGGATACGCAGTATTTT.

The chain carries TRBV5-1 and TRBJ2-5; the match to TRBD1 covers 11 bases. Unmatched junction bases numbered 8, after V lost 3 bases and J lost 4 bases. CDR1 is SGHRS and CDR2 is YFSETQ in the germline V gene. CDR3 length: 16 amino acids. This CDR3 is CASSSDRGRNGETQYF. In DNA form, the CDR3 reads TGCGCCAGCAGCTCGGACAGGGGGCGAAACGGAGAGACCCAGTACTTC. Full variable domain (outside the CDR3, taken from reference TRBV5-1 and TRBJ2-5): KAGVTQTPRYLIKTRGQQVTLSCSPISGHRSVSWYQQTPGQGLQFLFEYFSETQRNKGNFPGRFSGRQFSNSRSEMNVSTLELGDSALYLCASSSDRGRNGETQYFGPGTRLLVL.

V gene TRBV7-8 combines with J gene TRBJ2-3, with 8 bases aligning to TRBD2. This CDR3 has 15 amino acids. V lost 2 bases and J lost 2; bases outside the gene matches: 3. In germline, CDR1 is SGHVS, CDR2 FQNEAQ. The CDR3 DNA follows: TGTGCCAGCAGCTTAACTAGCGGATACACAGATACGCAGTATTTT. Translated, it gives CASSLTSGYTDTQYF.

The chain uses TRBV14 and TRBJ1-3; D ambiguous. V was clipped by 0 bases and J by 0 bases, with 6 bases between them. Germline CDR1 is SGHDN and CDR2 is FVKESK. This CDR3 comprises 15 residues. CDR3 residues: CASSQDVGSGNTIYF. The DNA of the CDR3 is TGTGCCAGCAGCCAAGACGTAGGCTCTGGAAACACCATATATTTT.

The J gene is TRBJ2-3, the V gene TRBV9; tentatively, D is TRBD2 (5 bases). Germline CDR1 and CDR2: SGDLS and YYNGEE. Between the trimmed V and J ends, which lost 2 bases and 5 bases, there was a span of 9 bases. The CDR3 spans 13 residues. The CDR3 DNA follows: TGTGCCAGCAGCGTCCTCACTAGAGATACGCAGTATTTT. It encodes CASSVLTRDTQYF.

The chain uses TRBV28 and TRBJ2-1; possibly TRBD2 for D (6 bases). In germline, CDR1 is MDHEN, CDR2 SYDVKM. The CDR3 runs to 13 residues. Trimming took 4 bases from V and 6 from J, leaving 10 bases between them. The CDR3 nucleotides read TGTGCCAGCAGTTCGGCGGGATCCAATGAGCAGTTCTTC. Amino acid sequence: CASSSAGSNEQFF.

This clone was seen more than once but under ten times. The rearrangement joins TRBV29-1 to TRBJ2-1, with 11 positions matching TRBD2. Germline V lookup: CDR1 SQVTM, CDR2 ANQGSEA. V dropped 1 base and J dropped 0; count of bases not matched to a gene: 17. CDR3 length: 21 amino acids. CDR3 sequence (DNA): TGCAGCGTTGAAGGGCTAGCGGGAGGCCAAAAGACAAGGAGCTCCTACAATGAGCAGTTCTTC. Amino acid sequence: CSVEGLAGGQKTRSSYNEQFF.